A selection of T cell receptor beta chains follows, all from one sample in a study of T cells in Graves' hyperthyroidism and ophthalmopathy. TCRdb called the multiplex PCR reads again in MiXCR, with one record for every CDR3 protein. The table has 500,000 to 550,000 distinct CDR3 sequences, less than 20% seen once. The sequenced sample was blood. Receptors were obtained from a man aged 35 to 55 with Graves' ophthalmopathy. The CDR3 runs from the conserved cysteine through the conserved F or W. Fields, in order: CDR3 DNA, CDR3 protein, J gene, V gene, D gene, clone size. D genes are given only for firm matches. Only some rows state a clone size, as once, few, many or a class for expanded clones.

cdr3_nt: TGTGCCTGGAGTCCCCATGGGACAGCGAAAAATCAGCCCCAGCATTTT; cdr3_aa: CAWSPHGTAKNQPQHF; j_call: TRBJ1-5; v_call: TRBV30; d_call: TRBD1; clone_size: few
cdr3_nt: TGCGCCAGCAGCTTGGCTACGGACCCGAACACCGGGGAGCTGTTTTTT; cdr3_aa: CASSLATDPNTGELFF; j_call: TRBJ2-2; v_call: TRBV5-1; d_call: NA; clone_size: few
cdr3_nt: TGTGCCAGCAGTTTAGAGGCGGGGACAGGGGGTAGCAATCAGCCCCAGCATTTT; cdr3_aa: CASSLEAGTGGSNQPQHF; j_call: TRBJ1-5; v_call: TRBV28; d_call: TRBD1; clone_size: many
cdr3_nt: TGTGCCAGCTCACTTGCCGGGCCGAAGCAAGAGACCCAGTACTTC; cdr3_aa: CASSLAGPKQETQYF; j_call: TRBJ2-5; v_call: TRBV18; d_call: NA; clone_size: many
cdr3_nt: TGTGCCAGCAGTCCGAGTCGGACAGGGGTGGGATCACCCCTCCACTTT; cdr3_aa: CASSPSRTGVGSPLHF; j_call: TRBJ1-6; v_call: TRBV27; d_call: TRBD1; clone_size: NA
cdr3_nt: TGCAGTACCGGGACAGGGTATAATGAAAAACTGTTTTTT; cdr3_aa: CSTGTGYNEKLFF; j_call: TRBJ1-4; v_call: TRBV20-1; d_call: TRBD1; clone_size: NA
cdr3_nt: TGTGCCAGCAGTTACTCGGGGTTGGGGGAGGGGGAGACCCAGTACTTC; cdr3_aa: CASSYSGLGEGETQYF; j_call: TRBJ2-5; v_call: TRBV6-5; d_call: TRBD2; clone_size: few
cdr3_nt: TGCAGTGCTAGTGGGACAGTTAATGAGCAGTTCTTC; cdr3_aa: CSASGTVNEQFF; j_call: TRBJ2-1; v_call: TRBV20-1; d_call: TRBD1; clone_size: NA
cdr3_nt: TGTGCCAGCAGTTTATCACGTCTAGCGGGAGTTGGAGCCTACAATGAGCAGTTCTTC; cdr3_aa: CASSLSRLAGVGAYNEQFF; j_call: TRBJ2-1; v_call: TRBV27; d_call: TRBD2; clone_size: many
cdr3_nt: TGTGCCAGCTCACCGGGGAGGCGGAATTCACCCCTCCACTTT; cdr3_aa: CASSPGRRNSPLHF; j_call: TRBJ1-6; v_call: TRBV18; d_call: NA; clone_size: many
cdr3_nt: TGTGCCTGGAGTGACCCCCCTAATAGCTACACCTTC; cdr3_aa: CAWSDPPNSYTF; j_call: TRBJ1-2; v_call: TRBV30; d_call: NA; clone_size: many
cdr3_nt: TGTGCCAGCAGTGTCGGGTACTACACTGAAGCTTTCTTT; cdr3_aa: CASSVGYYTEAFF; j_call: TRBJ1-1; v_call: TRBV27; d_call: NA; clone_size: many
cdr3_nt: TGTGCCAGCACCCCAGACCCGTACGAGCAGTACTTC; cdr3_aa: CASTPDPYEQYF; j_call: TRBJ2-7; v_call: TRBV6-1; d_call: NA; clone_size: NA
cdr3_nt: TGTGCCAGCAGGGACCTCGGTTACACTGAAGCTTTCTTT; cdr3_aa: CASRDLGYTEAFF; j_call: TRBJ1-1; v_call: TRBV7-2; d_call: NA; clone_size: NA
cdr3_nt: TGTGCCAGCAGCGAGAACAGGGAATTTTACAATTCACCCCTCCACTTT; cdr3_aa: CASSENREFYNSPLHF; j_call: TRBJ1-6; v_call: TRBV11-2; d_call: NA; clone_size: NA
cdr3_nt: TGTGCCAGCAGCCAAGAAGGGCGCGGATCGAACACCGGGGAGCTGTTTTTT; cdr3_aa: CASSQEGRGSNTGELFF; j_call: TRBJ2-2; v_call: TRBV3-1; d_call: NA; clone_size: NA
cdr3_nt: TGTGCCAGCAGCCAATCGGGACTAGCGGGGGGCGGGGAGCTGTTTTTT; cdr3_aa: CASSQSGLAGGGELFF; j_call: TRBJ2-2; v_call: TRBV4-2; d_call: TRBD2; clone_size: few
cdr3_nt: TGTGCCATAGGGGGGGCAGCTAATGAAAAACTGTTTTTT; cdr3_aa: CAIGGAANEKLFF; j_call: TRBJ1-4; v_call: TRBV2; d_call: NA; clone_size: many
cdr3_nt: TGCAGTGCCAGCCCGCTAGCGGGAGTTATAGAGACCCAGTACTTT; cdr3_aa: CSASPLAGVIETQYF; j_call: TRBJ2-5; v_call: TRBV20-1; d_call: TRBD2; clone_size: NA
cdr3_nt: TGCAGTGCTATGGGTTTGAACACTGAAGCTTTCTTT; cdr3_aa: CSAMGLNTEAFF; j_call: TRBJ1-1; v_call: TRBV20-1; d_call: NA; clone_size: many
cdr3_nt: TGTGCCAGCAGCCCCACCCCCCGGACTAGCGGGAGAAATGAGCAGTTCTTC; cdr3_aa: CASSPTPRTSGRNEQFF; j_call: TRBJ2-1; v_call: TRBV9; d_call: TRBD2; clone_size: few
cdr3_nt: TGTGCCAGCTCAAATCCCGACAGCAGCTACGAGCAGTACTTC; cdr3_aa: CASSNPDSSYEQYF; j_call: TRBJ2-7; v_call: TRBV18; d_call: NA; clone_size: many
cdr3_nt: TGCGCCAGCAGCTTGATAGAAGGGGCTAACTATGGCTACACCTTC; cdr3_aa: CASSLIEGANYGYTF; j_call: TRBJ1-2; v_call: TRBV5-1; d_call: NA; clone_size: few
cdr3_nt: TGCAGTGCTAGAGATCACAGCTCCGAGACCCAGTACTTC; cdr3_aa: CSARDHSSETQYF; j_call: TRBJ2-5; v_call: TRBV20-1; d_call: NA; clone_size: few
cdr3_nt: TGTGCCTCTTGGGACGGTATCATGAACACTGAAGCTTTCTTT; cdr3_aa: CASWDGIMNTEAFF; j_call: TRBJ1-1; v_call: TRBV30; d_call: NA; clone_size: many